The 11 T cell receptor beta chains in this list originate from one sample, sequenced in a study of identical twins. MiXCR, run by TCRdb on the 5' RACE reads, gives a single entry per CDR3 protein. The sample includes about 720,000 distinct CDR3 sequences, over 8.5% of them seen just once. The data were also submitted as part of a second study, on yellow fever vaccine responses in identical twins.

Sequencing was done on a sample of PBMCs. Source of these receptors: a woman aged 18 to 35 in good health.

This clonotype came up many times. CDR3 nucleotides: TGCGCCAGCAGCTTGAGGGGAGGGGAAGAGACCCAGTACTTC. This sequence encodes CASSLRGGEETQYF. The rearrangement joins TRBV5-1 to TRBJ2-5, with 7 positions matching TRBD2. The V segment lost 1 base and the J segment 3 bases; nucleotides outside the gene matches: 3. Germline CDR1 SGHRS, CDR2 YFSETQ. The CDR3 is made up of 14 amino acids.

This clonotype was found a few times. The gene calls are TRBV28 and TRBJ2-5; D is possibly TRBD2 (5 bases). With 5 bases removed from V and 1 base from J, the gap between germline ends came to 14 bases. CDR3 length equals 15 residues. Germline-derived CDR1 and CDR2 are MDHEN and SYDVKM. CDR3 in DNA: TGTGCCAGCAGTAAAAGAGGGCCCCTCCAAGAGACCCAGTACTTC. Translated, it gives CASSKRGPLQETQYF.

The V gene is TRBV3-1, the J gene TRBJ2-1; 8 nucleotides match TRBD1. The CDR3 consists of 14 residues. V shed 0 bases, J shed 10 bases, and the junction held 5 bases outside the gene matches. The germline gives CDR1 LGHDT, CDR2 YNNKEL (reference sequence). CDR3 nucleotide sequence: TGTGCCAGCAGCCAAGATCAGGGGGCGGTAGAGCAGTTCTTC. Protein sequence: CASSQDQGAVEQFF.

This clonotype was seen many times. This chain uses TRBV12-3 or TRBV12-4 with TRBJ2-7, with D unclear. The CDR3 runs to 13 residues. Trimming removed 2 bases at V and 2 bases at J, with 7 bases between. The CDR3 region is CASSLKTAYEQYF. In DNA, the CDR3 is TGTGCCAGCAGTTTAAAAACAGCCTACGAGCAGTACTTC.

This chain links TRBV4-2 with TRBJ2-2; tentative D call: TRBD2 (6 bases). This CDR3 has 15 residues. CDR1 LGHNA and CDR2 YNFKEQ come from the germline V gene. V was shortened by 3 bases and J by 0 bases, with 8 bases between the two germline ends. The chain's CDR3 is CASSQGLPNTGELFF. As DNA, the CDR3 is TGTGCCAGCAGCCAGGGACTCCCGAACACCGGGGAGCTGTTTTTT.

This clonotype was observed many times. The chain carries TRBV9 and TRBJ1-1, with 8 bases identical to TRBD1. Germline V lookup: CDR1 SGDLS, CDR2 YYNGEE. J lost 0 bases, V lost 4 bases, and 11 bases had no gene match. The CDR3 is made up of 17 amino acids. CDR3 sequence: CASSPSSGGSMNTEAFF. In DNA, the CDR3 is TGTGCCAGCAGCCCCTCTTCAGGGGGCAGTATGAACACTGAAGCTTTCTTT.

The CDR3 DNA sequence: TGCAGTATCTTACAAGTCAGCGGGATTTACAATGAGCAGTTCTTC. Translating gives CSILQVSGIYNEQFF. The chain is built from TRBV20-1 and TRBJ2-1; 7 nucleotides match TRBD2. CDR1 and CDR2 (germline): DFQATT, SNEGSKA (reference sequence). The length of the CDR3 is 15 residues. The J segment lost 4 bases and the V segment lost 8 bases, leaving 14 bases of the junction unmatched.

This clonotype has a handful of counts. The V gene is TRBV11-2, the J gene TRBJ2-7, with 10 bases lining up with TRBD1. Germline CDR1 is SGHAT and CDR2 is FQNNGV. The CDR3 has 14 amino acids. The junction had 7 bases not matched to a gene; V was cut back by 5 bases and J by 6 bases. CDR3 DNA: TGTGCCAGCAGCGTTGGGACAGGGGTTTCCGAGCAGTACTTC. Protein product: CASSVGTGVSEQYF.

This clonotype has a count of ten or more. The chain has TRBV29-1 and TRBJ1-1; D perhaps matches TRBD1 (5 bases). This CDR3 has 13 amino acids. Germline CDR1 SQVTM, CDR2 ANQGSEA. V was shortened by 3 bases and J by 4 bases, with 12 bases between the two germline ends. DNA for the CDR3: TGCAGCGTTGATGGGGGTAAGATCACTGAAGCTTTCTTT. Translated: CSVDGGKITEAFF.

A word on this clonotype: At one end the junction does not follow the germline gene, possibly because of a read error. The rearrangement links TRBV7-7 to TRBJ2-7, with D maybe TRBD1 (6 bases). The CDR3 extends over 11 amino acids. Germline V gene data show CDR1 as SSHAT and CDR2 as FNYEAQ (reference sequence). DNA for the CDR3: TGTGCTAGCAGCCCCACAGGGTGGAGGTACTTC. It yields the protein CASSPTGWRYF.

This clonotype has a handful of counts. V usage is TRBV7-2 and J usage is TRBJ2-7; TRBD2 is a possible D gene (6 bases). The V and J ends lost 4 bases and 2 bases respectively, with 15 bases between them. The length of the CDR3 is 15 residues. The germline gives CDR1 SGHTA, CDR2 FQGNSA. CDR3 loop: CASSSRDFRTYEQYF. The CDR3 nucleotides read TGTGCCAGCAGCTCCCGGGACTTCAGAACCTACGAGCAGTACTTC.